Each of the 12 T cell receptor beta chains below was sequenced from the same sample in a study of graft-versus-host responses after intestinal transplantation. Measured with immunoSEQ multiplex PCR; TCRdb has only the in-frame clones, and not every one. The repertoire holds 20,000 or so clones, with roughly nine tenths as singletons. The source was bone marrow, collected approximately 130 days after transplant. These receptors all come from a human patient who received an intestinal transplant, so some T cells may come from the graft donor.

V and J are TRBV5-1 and TRBJ1-3; D is ambiguous. The CDR3 consists of 15 residues. Deletions cut 0 bases from V and 4 bases from J, with 11 bases between. Germline loops: CDR1 SGHRS, CDR2 YFSETQ. The CDR3 region is CASSLGTLGGNTIYF. The DNA for the CDR3 is TGCGCCAGCAGCTTGGGGACCTTAGGCGGAAACACCATATATTTT.

This clone was recorded once. This rearrangement joins TRBV30 to TRBJ2-1; the match to TRBD2 covers 12 bases. Trimming cost V 0 bases and J 6 bases; bases outside gene matches: 6. Germline CDR1 GTSNPN, CDR2 SVGIG (reference sequence). CDR3 length: 16 residues. The CDR3, as DNA: TGTGCCTGGAGTGTAGGTCCTAGCGGGAGGGGCAATGAGCAGTTCTTC. Translated, it gives CAWSVGPSGRGNEQFF.

This clone has just a few counts. The chain couples TRBV25-1 to TRBJ2-1; TRBD2 aligns across 11 bases. CDR3 size: 15 residues. Germline CDR1 is MGHDK and CDR2 is SYGVNS. The trim removed 7 bases at V and 6 bases at J, leaving 8 bases unmatched. The CDR3, as DNA: TGTGCCAGCACCCAAACCGGGACTAGCGGCAATGAGCAGTTCTTC. Its protein product is CASTQTGTSGNEQFF.

V and J are TRBV11-3 and TRBJ2-1; D might be TRBD2 (5 bases). This CDR3 is 16 amino acids long. V dropped 1 base and J dropped 0 bases, with 10 bases sitting between them. Germline V gene sequence: CDR1 SGHNT, CDR2 YENEEA. This CDR3 is CASSLGEGRSYNEQFF. CDR3 nucleotides: TGTGCCAGCAGCTTAGGAGAGGGCCGCTCCTACAATGAGCAGTTCTTC.

The chain couples TRBV27 to TRBJ2-1; 7 bases line up with TRBD2. After removal of 0 bases from V and 9 bases from J, the junction contained 5 bases not matched to a gene. Germline loops: CDR1 MNHEY, CDR2 SMNVEV (reference sequence). The CDR3 extends over 14 amino acids. The CDR3 protein is CASSLSGTTVEQFF. CDR3 in DNA: TGTGCCAGCAGTTTATCCGGGACTACGGTTGAGCAGTTCTTC.

Here the CDR3 reads CASIGALRSGANVLTF. The CDR3 DNA is TGCGCCAGCATAGGGGCCCTAAGGTCTGGGGCCAACGTCCTGACTTTC. V and J are TRBV5-1 and TRBJ2-6, with a possible D match to TRBD1 (5 bases). Looked up from germline, CDR1 is SGHRS and CDR2 is YFSETQ. The CDR3 runs to 16 residues. Trimming left V 6 bases short and J 1 base short, with 14 bases between.

This rearrangement joins TRBV5-6 to TRBJ2-3; a weak D match, TRBD1 (6 bases). The CDR3 is 13 amino acids. CDR1 and CDR2 (germline): SGHDT, YYEEEE. V was pared by 7 bases and J by 2 bases, with 11 bases between. CDR3 DNA: TGTGCCAGCCAGGACAGCTACACAGATACGCAGTATTTT. Protein product: CASQDSYTDTQYF.

The V and J genes are TRBV6-5 and TRBJ2-5; possible D gene TRBD2, 5 bases. Trimming pared 2 bases from V and 5 bases from J, leaving 12 bases between. Per the germline V gene, CDR1 is MNHEY and CDR2 is SVGAGI. The CDR3 extends over 14 amino acids. The CDR3 coding sequence is TGTGCCAGCAGTTACGCGGGTCCCTGGGAGACCCAGTACTTC. Translation: CASSYAGPWETQYF.

This clone came up once. The chain joins TRBV6-6 to TRBJ2-1; TRBD2 agrees at 7 bases. The CDR3 has 16 amino acids. Per germline, CDR1 MNHNY and CDR2 SVGAGI (reference sequence). V gave up 2 bases and J gave up 8 bases; unmatched junction bases: 12. This CDR3 is CASSYLTSHFKDEQFF. CDR3 nucleotide sequence: TGTGCCAGCAGTTACCTGACTAGCCATTTTAAGGATGAGCAGTTCTTC.

The chain recombines TRBV6-1 with TRBJ2-7, with 12 nucleotides matching TRBD2. V dropped 6 bases and J dropped 7; count of bases not matched to a gene: 10. Germline lookup yields CDR1 MNHNS and CDR2 SASEGT. The CDR3 has 15 amino acids. CDR3 coding DNA: TGTGCCAGCAGCCTACTAGCGGGAGGAAATAAAGAGCAGTACTTC. Amino acid sequence: CASSLLAGGNKEQYF.

The rearrangement links TRBV29-1 to TRBJ2-7; a weak D match, TRBD2 (5 bases). Trimming took off 8 bases at V and 4 bases at J, with 12 bases between the two ends. The CDR3 loop spans 11 amino acids. Germline CDR1 and CDR2: SQVTM and ANQGSEA. CDR3 coding DNA: TGCAGCTACTCGAGGGAATACGAGCAGTACTTC. It is translated as CSYSREYEQYF.

The rearrangement links TRBV9 to TRBJ2-3, with 10 bases identical to TRBD2. Looked up from germline, CDR1 is SGDLS and CDR2 is YYNGEE. CDR3 length: 15 residues. Losses at the gene ends were 3 bases for V and 1 base for J; bases not matched to a gene: 2. CDR3 loop: CASSAGTSGTDTQYF. The DNA for the CDR3 is TGTGCCAGCAGCGCCGGGACTAGCGGCACAGATACGCAGTATTTT.